This T cell receptor (beta chain) was documented in a study of cytomegalovirus exposure and HLA in healthy donors. Study results and limitations: A prior analysis recorded that most TCR beta V segments were productive about 87% or about 30% of the time. Across HLA loci, a later analysis found differing TCR association rates, with DRB1 most and HLA-C fewest.

Per germline, CDR1 MNHEY and CDR2 SMNVEV (reference sequence). V was trimmed by 3 bases and J by 6 bases, leaving 11 bases between them. The CDR3 consists of 13 residues. In regard to this clone: The antigen is undetermined.

A multiplex PCR was run with 60 Vbeta primers and 13 Jbeta primers. Per the original methods: An analysis that came later counted 60 million to 80 million unique TCR beta chains, approximately 12 million shared. The assay was immunoSEQ multiplex PCR, and TCRdb's table has in-frame clones only and misses some. For V, J and clone size, that table is used; D and trimming come from the DNA. The sample contains 150,000 to 200,000 clones, about three quarters of which appear only once. Among the donors, all were healthy bone marrow donors. The TCR was taken from a woman aged 40 to 50 in good health and CMV-seronegative. J is TRBJ1-2 and V is TRBV27, with a tentative D call TRBD1 (6 bases). The sample consisted of PBMCs. CDR3 in amino acids: CASSFRDKNGYTF. DNA for the CDR3: TGTGCCAGCAGTTTCAGGGACAAAAATGGCTACACCTTC.